This entry describes one T cell receptor beta chain. Antigen unknown. The data stem from a study of shared clonotypes between healthy human individuals. About the research overall: The cohort had a couple of women and three men, ages 18 to 49. Study-wide findings and caveats: There were few donors, and this limited the genetic and exposure-history diversity represented. Clonotype sharing among donors was thought likely to change with sequencing depth.

Generated by immunoSEQ multiplex PCR, the TCRdb table keeps only in-frame clones and is missing some. This table has 630,000 or so clones, 95% to 98% appearing once. CD45RO-negative, CCR7-selected cells formed the naive CD8 fraction, which excluded terminally differentiated effector memory CD45RA+ cells. The germline V gene encodes CDR1 SGHDN and CDR2 FVKESK. The CDR3 runs 16 residues. After removal of 3 bases from V and 4 bases from J, the junction contained 9 bases not matched to a gene. This rearrangement joins TRBV14 to TRBJ2-7; 10 bases are a match to TRBD1. The sequence came from a man aged 25 to 40 in good health. The specimen sequenced was naive CD8+ T cells sorted from blood. CDR3 in DNA: TGTGCCAGCAGCCACCTGGACAGGGGGAAGGAATACGAGCAGTACTTC. This encodes CASSHLDRGKEYEQYF.